In this sample, the clone carrying this T cell receptor (beta chain) turned up a few times. Its matching antigen is unknown. Unmatched junction bases numbered 5, after V lost 7 bases and J lost 0 bases. CDR1 and CDR2 from the germline V gene are MNHNY and SVGAGI (reference sequence). The CDR3 contains 15 residues. This entry is derived from a study of cytomegalovirus exposure and HLA in healthy donors. Study observations and caveats: Immune exposure information comprised only CMV serostatus.

Use of 60 Vbeta and 13 Jbeta primers characterized the PCR. The assay was immunoSEQ multiplex PCR, and TCRdb's table has in-frame clones only and misses some. The table has 150,000 to 200,000 clones, approximately 84% seen once. The chain uses TRBV6-6 and TRBJ1-5, with 8 positions matching TRBD1. Sequencing used PBMCs. The receptor was derived from a woman aged 25 to 39 in good health and CMV-seropositive. Here the CDR3 reads CASTQDRASNQPQHF. Written as DNA, the CDR3 is TGTGCCAGCACCCAGGACAGGGCTAGCAATCAGCCCCAGCATTTT.